The 30 T cell receptor beta chains in this list originate from one sample, sequenced in a study of shared clonotypes between healthy human individuals. Data came from immunoSEQ multiplex PCR; TCRdb stores just in-frame clones and leaves some out. Of 1,400,000 or so clones listed, 97% to 99% are singletons. Sample: naive CD4+ T cells sorted from blood. As to subset: CD45RA+ positively selected. These TCRs come from a man aged 25 to 45 in good health.

The J gene is TRBJ2-1, the V gene TRBV5-4, with 7 positions matching TRBD2. V lost 3 bases to trimming and J lost 5 bases; unmatched junction nucleotides: 8. The germline V gene encodes CDR1 SGHNT and CDR2 YYREEE (reference sequence). The CDR3 consists of 15 residues. CDR3 residues: CASSSQRESDNEQFF. In nucleotides, the CDR3 is TGTGCCAGCAGCTCTCAGCGGGAATCGGACAATGAGCAGTTCTTC.

The chain uses TRBV29-1 and TRBJ1-1, with D unclear. Germline V gives CDR1 SQVTM, CDR2 ANQGSEA. Trimming removed 1 base from V and 1 base from J, with 7 bases in between. The CDR3 sequence is 13 residues long. CDR3: CSVEGLKNTEAFF. CDR3 sequence (DNA): TGCAGCGTTGAAGGCCTGAAGAACACTGAAGCTTTCTTT. The full variable domain, its missing parts supplied by reference TRBV29-1 and TRBJ1-1, is SAVISQKPSRDICQRGTSLTIQCQVDSQVTMMFWYRQQPGQSLTLIATANQGSEATYESGFVIDKFPISRPNLTFSTLTVSNMSPEDSSIYLCSVEGLKNTEAFFGQGTRLTVV.

The chain employs TRBV28 and TRBJ1-1; D is unresolved. This CDR3 has 12 amino acids. V dropped 0 bases and J dropped 9 bases, with 8 bases sitting between them. Germline values: CDR1 MDHEN, CDR2 SYDVKM. CDR3 sequence reads: CASSLWAAQAFF. The DNA for the CDR3 is TGTGCCAGCAGTTTATGGGCTGCTCAAGCTTTCTTT.

The chain is built from TRBV5-1 and TRBJ1-4, with D possibly being TRBD1 (6 bases). Per germline, CDR1 SGHRS and CDR2 YFSETQ. This CDR3 has 15 amino acids. Trimming took 4 bases from V and 4 from J, leaving 14 bases between them. This CDR3 is CASSLRGANNEKLFF. The DNA for the CDR3 is TGCGCCAGCAGCCTGCGGGGGGCGAATAATGAAAAACTGTTTTTT.

This chain connects TRBV19 to TRBJ2-2; 7 nucleotides line up with TRBD2. Germline CDR1 LNHDA, CDR2 SQIVND (reference sequence). V gave up 7 bases and J gave up 7 bases; unmatched junction bases: 12. The CDR3 runs to 15 residues. In nucleotides, the CDR3 is TGTGCCAGTATGGGGAGGGACTCTAAAGACGGGGAGCTGTTTTTT. The encoded protein is CASMGRDSKDGELFF.

The chain is built from TRBV28 and TRBJ2-5, with 7 bases matching TRBD1. Germline trimming cut 5 bases from V and 3 bases from J; bases unmatched to any gene: 12. The CDR3 loop spans 16 amino acids. Per the germline V gene, CDR1 is MDHEN and CDR2 is SYDVKM. CDR3 nucleotide sequence: TGTGCCAGCAGTGAAATCCAACAGGGGCGGGAAGAGACCCAGTACTTC. The encoded protein is CASSEIQQGREETQYF.

This chain connects TRBV10-2 to TRBJ2-7; D not certain. Germline V gene data show CDR1 as WSHSY and CDR2 as SAAADI. Between the trimmed V and J ends, which lost 4 bases and 3 bases, there was a span of 7 bases. This CDR3 has 12 amino acids. The chain's CDR3 is CASSGYRYEQYF. CDR3 coding DNA: TGCGCCAGCAGTGGGTACCGCTACGAGCAGTACTTC.

The table lists this clone with a count of one. V is TRBV5-1 and J is TRBJ2-3, with 9 nucleotides matching TRBD1. The J segment lost 6 bases and the V segment lost 4 bases, leaving 6 bases of the junction unmatched. The germline gives CDR1 SGHRS, CDR2 YFSETQ. The CDR3 is 14 residues long. This chain's CDR3 is CASSPDRGHDTQYF. The CDR3, as DNA: TGCGCCAGCAGCCCGGACAGGGGACATGATACGCAGTATTTT. Drawing the rest from reference TRBV5-1 and TRBJ2-3, the complete variable domain is KAGVTQTPRYLIKTRGQQVTLSCSPISGHRSVSWYQQTPGQGLQFLFEYFSETQRNKGNFPGRFSGRQFSNSRSEMNVSTLELGDSALYLCASSPDRGHDTQYFGPGTRLTVL.

The chain employs TRBV19 and TRBJ2-1; TRBD1 matches 10 bases. The germline gives CDR1 LNHDA, CDR2 SQIVND (reference sequence). V shed 6 bases and J 7 bases; nucleotides not matched to a gene: 9. The CDR3 is made up of 15 amino acids. The chain's CDR3 is CASSTRQGARNEQFF. The CDR3 DNA reads as TGTGCCAGTAGCACCCGACAGGGGGCGCGGAATGAGCAGTTCTTC.

The count of this clone is one. The chain links TRBV5-1 to TRBJ2-3, with 10 bases matching TRBD2. Trimming took 4 bases from V and 3 from J; bases not matched to a gene: 8. The CDR3 covers 16 residues. In germline, CDR1 is SGHRS, CDR2 YFSETQ. CDR3 protein: CASSPMGLATTDTQYF. CDR3 nucleotide sequence: TGCGCCAGCAGCCCAATGGGACTAGCGACAACAGATACGCAGTATTTT.

The rearrangement uses TRBV7-6 and TRBJ2-7; 8 bases fit TRBD1. The trim removed 3 bases at V and 2 bases at J, leaving 6 bases unmatched. CDR3 size: 15 residues. Germline CDR1 reads SGHVS; CDR2 reads FNYEAQ. The CDR3 reads CASSFTGQGAYEQYF. The CDR3 nucleotides read TGTGCCAGCAGCTTTACAGGACAGGGTGCCTACGAGCAGTACTTC.

The V gene is TRBV5-1, the J gene TRBJ1-1; 8 bases agree with TRBD1. V shed 4 bases, J shed 1 base, and the junction held 6 bases outside the gene matches. There are 15 residues in the CDR3. Germline V CDR1 and CDR2: SGHRS, YFSETQ. The CDR3 loop is CASSPGGARNTEAFF. CDR3 coding DNA: TGCGCCAGCAGCCCAGGGGGCGCGAGGAACACTGAAGCTTTCTTT.

The chain is built from TRBV15 and TRBJ2-7; D gene unclear. Germline lookup yields CDR1 LNHNV and CDR2 YYDKDF (reference sequence). Trimming left V 5 bases short and J 1 base short, with 15 bases between. The CDR3 sequence is 15 residues long. DNA of the CDR3: TGTGCCACCAGCGTGCTCCGGGCCTCTTCCTACGAGCAGTACTTC. This gives the protein CATSVLRASSYEQYF. Variable domain in full (rest from reference TRBV15 and TRBJ2-7): DAMVIQNPRYQVTQFGKPVTLSCSQTLNHNVMYWYQQKSSQAPKLLFHYYDKDFNNEADTPDNFQSRRPNTSFCFLDIRSPGLGDTAMYLCATSVLRASSYEQYFGPGTRLTVT.

This chain connects TRBV28 to TRBJ1-2; tentatively, D is TRBD1 (5 bases). This CDR3 is built from 15 residues. Looked up from germline, CDR1 is MDHEN and CDR2 is SYDVKM. The V end was cut by 3 bases, the J end by 8 bases, with 19 bases between. The CDR3 spells CASSFSSRDGRGYTF. DNA of the CDR3: TGTGCCAGCAGTTTCTCGAGCCGGGACGGGAGGGGCTACACCTTC.

Concerning this clone itself: The identical CDR3 is also encoded by other nucleotide sequences in the sample. V usage is TRBV18 and J usage is TRBJ2-5; 12 bases align to TRBD2. Germline V gene sequence: CDR1 KGHSH, CDR2 LQKENI. V shed 3 bases, J shed 0 bases, and the junction held 5 bases outside the gene matches. This CDR3 has 17 amino acids. This CDR3 is CASSPPSGGGYQETQYF. For the CDR3, the DNA is TGTGCCAGCTCACCCCCTAGCGGGGGGGGGTACCAAGAGACCCAGTACTTC.

This clone was recorded only once. This rearrangement joins TRBV10-1 to TRBJ2-1; D is possibly TRBD2 (6 bases). The CDR3 has 13 amino acids. V was cut by 4 bases and J by 9 bases, with 13 bases left in between. Germline V gene sequence: CDR1 WNHNN, CDR2 SYGVQD (reference sequence). The DNA of the CDR3 is TGCGCCAGCAGTGGAGTAGCGGCGGGTGAGCAGTTCTTC. It encodes CASSGVAAGEQFF.

This chain connects TRBV5-1 to TRBJ2-5; TRBD2 aligns across 9 bases. The V and J ends lost 4 bases and 5 bases, in that order; junction bases with no gene match: 9. Germline assignment: CDR1 SGHRS and CDR2 YFSETQ. The CDR3 sequence is 15 residues long. The CDR3 sequence: CASSISGTSIETQYF. The DNA of the CDR3 is TGCGCCAGCAGCATATCGGGGACTAGCATCGAGACCCAGTACTTC.

J is TRBJ2-7 and V is TRBV10-3; TRBD1 matches at 8 bases. The CDR3 loop spans 14 amino acids. Germline V lookup: CDR1 ENHRY, CDR2 SYGVKD. V shed 6 bases, J shed 2 bases, and the junction held 6 bases outside the gene matches. CDR3 DNA: TGTGCCATCAGACCCGGACAGGGCACCTACGAGCAGTACTTC. Residues: CAIRPGQGTYEQYF.

V usage is TRBV9 and J usage is TRBJ2-2, with D hard to call. Germline CDR1 and CDR2: SGDLS and YYNGEE. The CDR3 has 14 amino acids. The V end lost 2 bases, the J end lost 4 bases, and 9 bases lay between the germline ends. The CDR3 region is CASSVGQITGELFF. As DNA, the CDR3 is TGTGCCAGCAGCGTCGGTCAGATCACCGGGGAGCTGTTTTTT.

The chain combines TRBV19 with TRBJ1-5; 7 bases are shared with TRBD1. The germline V gene encodes CDR1 LNHDA and CDR2 SQIVND (reference sequence). This CDR3 spans 14 amino acids. V lost 5 bases and J lost 4; bases outside the gene matches: 5. The CDR3: CASSRDRRNQPQHF. In DNA, the CDR3 is TGTGCCAGTAGTCGGGACAGAAGAAATCAGCCCCAGCATTTT.

The chain has TRBV9 and TRBJ1-2; tentatively, D is TRBD1 (6 bases). V shed 0 bases and J shed 7 bases, with 10 bases lying between them. Germline V gene data show CDR1 as SGDLS and CDR2 as YYNGEE. The CDR3 runs 13 residues. CDR3 in DNA: TGTGCCAGCAGCGTAGCGGGGGCGGGTGGCTACACCTTC. It specifies CASSVAGAGGYTF.

In nucleotides, the CDR3 is TGTGCCAGCAGCCCCGACTTGAGCTCCTACAATGAGCAGTTCTTC. Its protein product is CASSPDLSSYNEQFF. The V call is TRBV7-3, the J call TRBJ2-1; D is undetermined. V lost 5 bases and J lost 0, with 11 bases in between. This CDR3 spans 15 amino acids. CDR1 is SGHTA, CDR2 FQGTGA, per germline. Full variable domain (remainder filled in from reference TRBV7-3 and TRBJ2-1): GAGVSQTPSNKVTEKGKYVELRCDPISGHTALYWYRQSLGQGPEFLIYFQGTGAADDSGLPNDRFFAVRPEGSVSTLKIQRTERGDSAVYLCASSPDLSSYNEQFFGPGTRLTVL.

The chain is built from TRBV11-3 and TRBJ2-1; 10 bases agree with TRBD2. This CDR3 contains 14 residues. V gave up 2 bases and J gave up 9 bases; unmatched junction bases: 4. The germline gives CDR1 SGHNT, CDR2 YENEEA. CDR3 region: CASSLKREGGEQFF. CDR3 bases: TGTGCCAGCAGCTTAAAGCGGGAGGGCGGTGAGCAGTTCTTC.

The chain couples TRBV5-6 to TRBJ2-7, with 7 bases aligning to TRBD1. V was clipped by 4 bases and J by 5 bases; unmatched bases: 6. Germline V gene lookup returns CDR1 SGHDT and CDR2 YYEEEE. CDR3 size: 13 residues. CDR3: CASSRQGFDEQYF. The CDR3 DNA follows: TGTGCCAGCAGCAGACAGGGTTTCGACGAGCAGTACTTC.

The chain employs TRBV11-2 and TRBJ2-7; 13 bases agree with TRBD2. The CDR3 loop spans 16 amino acids. Germline V gene sequence: CDR1 SGHAT, CDR2 FQNNGV. The V segment lost 1 base and the J segment 7 bases; nucleotides outside the gene matches: 7. The CDR3 DNA is TGTGCCAGCAGCTTAGCCCCCGGACTAGCGGGAGTTGAGCAGTACTTC. Its translation: CASSLAPGLAGVEQYF.

The V gene is TRBV2, the J gene TRBJ1-5, with 7 bases matching TRBD1. Germline V gene lookup returns CDR1 SNHLY and CDR2 FYNNEI. This CDR3 has 14 amino acids. The junction had 5 bases not matched to a gene; V was cut back by 6 bases and J by 3 bases. CDR3 sequence (DNA): TGTGCCAGCAGCCTGACAGGGATCAATCAGCCCCAGCATTTT. It translates to CASSLTGINQPQHF.

The V gene is TRBV5-1, the J gene TRBJ2-7, with D perhaps matching TRBD1 (6 bases). CDR1 and CDR2 from the germline V gene are SGHRS and YFSETQ. V lost 0 bases and J lost 0, with 13 bases in between. The CDR3 covers 16 residues. As DNA, the CDR3 is TGCGCCAGCAGCTTGGATAACAGGGTAAACTCCTACGAGCAGTACTTC. It translates to CASSLDNRVNSYEQYF.

Comment on this clone: Other DNA sequences within the sample encode an identical CDR3. The chain joins TRBV9 to TRBJ2-7, with D perhaps TRBD1 (6 bases). This CDR3 spans 15 amino acids. CDR1 SGDLS and CDR2 YYNGEE come from the germline V gene. The V and J ends lost 0 bases and 3 bases respectively, with 13 bases between them. The CDR3 DNA sequence: TGTGCCAGCAGCGTAGGCGGTAGGGGGAACTACGAGCAGTACTTC. This codes for CASSVGGRGNYEQYF. The variable domain in full, with the rest retrieved from reference TRBV9 and TRBJ2-7, is DSGVTQTPKHLITATGQRVTLRCSPRSGDLSVYWYQQSLDQGLQFLIQYYNGEERAKGNILERFSAQQFPDLHSELNLSSLELGDSALYFCASSVGGRGNYEQYFGPGTRLTVT.

This rearrangement joins TRBV11-2 to TRBJ2-1; D unclear. Trimming left V 3 bases short and J 3 bases short, with 3 bases between. The CDR3 is made up of 12 amino acids. Per the germline V gene, CDR1 is SGHAT and CDR2 is FQNNGV. The CDR3 sequence is CASSFNYNEQFF. CDR3 sequence (DNA): TGTGCCAGCAGCTTCAACTACAATGAGCAGTTCTTC.

This clone was counted a single time. The chain is built from TRBV11-3 and TRBJ1-1; D is perhaps TRBD1 (5 bases). This CDR3 contains 15 residues. Trimming stripped 4 bases from V and 3 bases from J, with 15 bases between. The germline V gene has CDR1 SGHNT and CDR2 YENEEA. The CDR3 loop reads CASSSEGMKDTEAFF. The CDR3 DNA reads TGTGCCAGCAGCTCAGAGGGGATGAAGGACACTGAAGCTTTCTTT.